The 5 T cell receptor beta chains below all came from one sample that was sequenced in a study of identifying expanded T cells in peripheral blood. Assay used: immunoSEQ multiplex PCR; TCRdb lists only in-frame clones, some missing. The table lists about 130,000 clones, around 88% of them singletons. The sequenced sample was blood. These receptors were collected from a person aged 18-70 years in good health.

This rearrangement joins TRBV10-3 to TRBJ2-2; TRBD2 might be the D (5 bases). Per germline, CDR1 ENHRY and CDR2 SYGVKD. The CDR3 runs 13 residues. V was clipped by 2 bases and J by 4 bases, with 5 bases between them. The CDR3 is CAISEEGTGELFF. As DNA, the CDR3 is TGTGCCATCAGTGAGGAGGGCACCGGGGAGCTGTTTTTT.

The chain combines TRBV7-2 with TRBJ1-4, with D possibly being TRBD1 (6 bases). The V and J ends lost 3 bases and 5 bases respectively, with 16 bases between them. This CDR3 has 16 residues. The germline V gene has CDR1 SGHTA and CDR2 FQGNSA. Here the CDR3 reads CASSLEIRGRNEKLFF. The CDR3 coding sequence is TGTGCCAGCAGCTTGGAGATCAGGGGACGGAATGAAAAACTGTTTTTT.

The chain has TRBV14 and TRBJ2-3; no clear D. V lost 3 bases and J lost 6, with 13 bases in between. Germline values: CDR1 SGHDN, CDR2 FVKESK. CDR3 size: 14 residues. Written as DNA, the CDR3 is TGTGCCAGCAGCCACGTCCAACAAAGGGATACGCAGTATTTT. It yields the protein CASSHVQQRDTQYF.

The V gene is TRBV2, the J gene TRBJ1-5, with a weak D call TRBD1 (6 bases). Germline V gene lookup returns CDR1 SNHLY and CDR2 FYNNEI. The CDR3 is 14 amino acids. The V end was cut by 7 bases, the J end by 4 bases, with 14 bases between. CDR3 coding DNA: TGTGCCAGCAACACCGGGACACGGAATCAGCCCCAGCATTTT. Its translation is CASNTGTRNQPQHF.

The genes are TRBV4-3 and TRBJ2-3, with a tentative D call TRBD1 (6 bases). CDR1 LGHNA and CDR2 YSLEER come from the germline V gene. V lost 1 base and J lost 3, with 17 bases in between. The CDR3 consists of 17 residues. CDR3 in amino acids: CASSQAYRVRGTDTQYF. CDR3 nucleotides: TGCGCCAGCAGCCAAGCATACAGGGTAAGGGGGACAGATACGCAGTATTTT.